The TCR beta chain under discussion was sequenced for a study of immune characterization of retroperitoneal liposarcoma. Germline CDR1 reads SGHVS; CDR2 reads FNYEAQ. The CDR3 runs 14 residues. V was shortened by 11 bases and J by 2 bases, with 15 bases between the two germline ends. MiXCR, applied by TCRdb to the PCR reads, yields one record per CDR3 protein. The data contain over 8,000 distinct CDR3 sequences, roughly 28% of them singletons. The chain carries TRBV7-6 and TRBJ2-2, with a possible D match to TRBD1 (5 bases). Sequenced material: blood. This receptor was taken from a male donor with retroperitoneal liposarcoma. As DNA, the CDR3 is TGTGCCTTTGGGGCGGAGACAAACACCGGGGAGCTGTTTTTT. Protein: CAFGAETNTGELFF.